This TCR beta chain was profiled in a study of cytomegalovirus exposure and HLA in healthy donors. Study-wide results and limits: V segments that were indistinguishable, TRBV6-2 and TRBV6-3 among them, were omitted from analysis.

The PCR made use of 60 Vbeta and 13 Jbeta primers. Assay used: immunoSEQ multiplex PCR; TCRdb lists only in-frame clones, some missing. The table records 120,000 to 150,000 clones, around 72% of them present only once. Germline CDR1 reads SNHLY; CDR2 reads FYNNEI. CDR3 length: 13 residues. Trimming at V came to 5 bases and at J to 4 bases, leaving 4 bases not matched to a gene. A remark on this clone: Its target is not known.

The source is a man aged 35 to 55 in good health and CMV-seronegative. The sample consisted of PBMCs. The V and J genes are TRBV2 and TRBJ1-1; 7 bases map to TRBD1. The CDR3 DNA is TGTGCCAGCAGTAACCCAGGGGGCACTGAAGCTTTCTTT. Protein product: CASSNPGGTEAFF.